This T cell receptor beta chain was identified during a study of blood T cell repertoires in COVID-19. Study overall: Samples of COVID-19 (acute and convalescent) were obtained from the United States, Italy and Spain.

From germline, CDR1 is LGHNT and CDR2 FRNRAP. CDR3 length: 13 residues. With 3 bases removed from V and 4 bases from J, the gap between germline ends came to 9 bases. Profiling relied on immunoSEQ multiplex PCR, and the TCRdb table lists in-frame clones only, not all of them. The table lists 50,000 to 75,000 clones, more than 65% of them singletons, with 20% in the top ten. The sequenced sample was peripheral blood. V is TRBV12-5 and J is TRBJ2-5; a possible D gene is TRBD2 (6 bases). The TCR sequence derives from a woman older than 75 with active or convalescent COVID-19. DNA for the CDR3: TGTGCTAGTGGTTTTCTGGAGGGAGAGACCCAGTACTTC. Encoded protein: CASGFLEGETQYF.